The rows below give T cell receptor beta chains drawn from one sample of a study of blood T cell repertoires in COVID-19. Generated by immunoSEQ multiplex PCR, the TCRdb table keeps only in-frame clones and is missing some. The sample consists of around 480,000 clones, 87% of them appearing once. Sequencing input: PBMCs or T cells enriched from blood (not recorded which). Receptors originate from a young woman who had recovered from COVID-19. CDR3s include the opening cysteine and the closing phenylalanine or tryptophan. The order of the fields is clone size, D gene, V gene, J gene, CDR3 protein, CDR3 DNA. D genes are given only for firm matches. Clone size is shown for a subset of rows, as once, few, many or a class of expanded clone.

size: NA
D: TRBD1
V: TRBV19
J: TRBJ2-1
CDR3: CASSIYGRTGGTNEQFF
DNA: TGTGCCAGTAGTATCTACGGACGGACAGGGGGCACGAATGAGCAGTTCTTC

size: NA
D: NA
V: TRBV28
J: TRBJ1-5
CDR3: CASSYAGSLGNQPQHF
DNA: TGTGCCAGCAGTTACGCAGGGTCCTTGGGCAATCAGCCCCAGCATTTT

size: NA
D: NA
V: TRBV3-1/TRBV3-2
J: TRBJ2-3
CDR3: CASSRDSSTDTQYF
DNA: TGTGCCAGCAGCCGGGACTCGAGCACAGATACGCAGTATTTT

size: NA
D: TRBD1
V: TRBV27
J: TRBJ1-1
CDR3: CASGTGYTEAFF
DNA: TGTGCCAGCGGGACAGGCTACACTGAAGCTTTCTTT

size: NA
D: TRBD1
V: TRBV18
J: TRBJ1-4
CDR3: CASSPRGTGWEKLFF
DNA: TGTGCCAGCTCGCCCCGCGGGACAGGTTGGGAAAAACTGTTTTTT

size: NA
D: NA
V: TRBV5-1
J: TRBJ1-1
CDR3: CASSLDPQPNTEAFF
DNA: TGCGCCAGCAGCTTGGATCCACAACCGAACACTGAAGCTTTCTTT

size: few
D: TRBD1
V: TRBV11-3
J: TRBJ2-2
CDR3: CASSFSRQGFSGELFF
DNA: TGTGCCAGCAGCTTCTCTAGACAGGGGTTCTCCGGGGAGCTGTTTTTT

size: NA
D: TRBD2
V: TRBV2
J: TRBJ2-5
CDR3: CASSSTGLAGETQYF
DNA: TGTGCCAGCAGCTCCACTGGCCTAGCGGGAGAGACCCAGTACTTC

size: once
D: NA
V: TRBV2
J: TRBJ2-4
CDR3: CASSGWGEVKNIQYF
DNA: TGTGCCAGCAGTGGCTGGGGAGAGGTCAAAAACATTCAGTACTTC

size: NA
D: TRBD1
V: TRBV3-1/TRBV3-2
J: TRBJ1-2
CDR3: CASSPRGQSYGYTF
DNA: TGTGCCAGCAGCCCCCGGGGACAGTCCTATGGCTACACCTTC